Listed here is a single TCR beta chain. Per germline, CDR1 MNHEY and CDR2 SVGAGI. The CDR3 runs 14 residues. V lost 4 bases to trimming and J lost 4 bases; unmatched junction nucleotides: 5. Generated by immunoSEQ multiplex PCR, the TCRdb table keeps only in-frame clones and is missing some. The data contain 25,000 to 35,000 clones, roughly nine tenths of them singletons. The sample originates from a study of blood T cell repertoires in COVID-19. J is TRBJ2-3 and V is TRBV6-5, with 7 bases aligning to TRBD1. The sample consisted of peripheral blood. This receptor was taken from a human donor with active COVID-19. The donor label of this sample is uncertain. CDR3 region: CASSFAGTADTQYF. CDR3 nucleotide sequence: TGTGCCAGCAGTTTCGCAGGGACAGCAGATACGCAGTATTTT.